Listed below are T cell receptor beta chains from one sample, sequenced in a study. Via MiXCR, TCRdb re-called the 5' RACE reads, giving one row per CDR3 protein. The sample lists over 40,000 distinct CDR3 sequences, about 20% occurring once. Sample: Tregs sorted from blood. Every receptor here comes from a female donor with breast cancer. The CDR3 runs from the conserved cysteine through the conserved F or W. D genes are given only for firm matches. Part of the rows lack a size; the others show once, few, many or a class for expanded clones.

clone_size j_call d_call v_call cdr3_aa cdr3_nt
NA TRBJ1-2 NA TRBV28 CASSNRAYYGYTF TGTGCCAGCAGTAACAGGGCTTACTATGGCTACACCTTC
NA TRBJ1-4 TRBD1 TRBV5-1 CASSPGRGGYNEKLFF TGCGCCAGCAGCCCCGGACGAGGGGGCTATAATGAAAAACTGTTTTTT
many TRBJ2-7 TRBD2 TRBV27 CASSLFSGGPTYEQYF TGTGCCAGCAGTTTATTTTCGGGGGGACCAACCTACGAGCAGTACTTC
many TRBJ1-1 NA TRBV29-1 CSVSRVNTEAFF TGCAGCGTTTCGCGGGTCAACACTGAAGCTTTCTTT
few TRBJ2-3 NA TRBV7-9 CASSLLIRGDTQYF TGTGCCAGCAGCTTATTAATAAGAGGAGATACGCAGTATTTT
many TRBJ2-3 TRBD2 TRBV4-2 CASSPTAGSGSDTQYF TGTGCCAGCAGCCCAACAGCGGGATCTGGTTCAGATACGCAGTATTTT
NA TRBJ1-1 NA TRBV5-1 CASSLARGPAPTEAFF TGCGCCAGCAGCTTGGCTCGGGGGCCGGCTCCCACTGAAGCTTTCTTT
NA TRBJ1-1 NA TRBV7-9 CASSKDRNTEAFF TGTGCCAGCAGCAAGGACAGGAACACTGAAGCTTTCTTT
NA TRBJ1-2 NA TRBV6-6 CASSSADYGYTF TGTGCCAGCAGTTCGGCAGACTATGGCTACACCTTC
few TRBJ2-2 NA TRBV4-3 CASSQRPNTGELFF TGCGCCAGCAGCCAACGACCGAACACCGGGGAGCTGTTTTTT
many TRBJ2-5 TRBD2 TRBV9 CASSAETTSAQNQETQYF TGTGCCAGCAGCGCAGAGACGACTAGCGCCCAAAACCAAGAGACCCAGTACTTC
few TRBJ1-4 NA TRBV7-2 CASSFQTATNEKLFF TGTGCCAGCAGCTTTCAAACTGCAACTAATGAAAAACTGTTTTTT
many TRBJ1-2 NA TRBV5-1 CASSTTGYGYTF TGCGCCAGCAGCACCACAGGTTATGGCTACACCTTC
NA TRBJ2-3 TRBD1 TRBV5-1 CASNDGTASTDTQYF TGCGCCAGCAACGATGGGACAGCTAGCACAGATACGCAGTATTTT
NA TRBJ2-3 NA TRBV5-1 CASSLVWEQAGYLSIDTQYF TGCGCCAGCAGCTTGGTGTGGGAACAAGCGGGCTACCTAAGCATAGATACGCAGTATTTT
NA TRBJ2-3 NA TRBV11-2 CASSLDYGDADTQYF TGTGCCAGCAGCTTAGACTACGGGGACGCAGATACGCAGTATTTT
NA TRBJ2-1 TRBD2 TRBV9 CASSVGSGSYYNEQFF TGTGCCAGCAGCGTTGGGAGCGGGAGTTACTACAATGAGCAGTTCTTC
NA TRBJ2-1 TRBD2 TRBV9 CASSVKLSGHNEQFF TGTGCCAGCAGCGTAAAGCTTAGCGGGCACAATGAGCAGTTCTTC
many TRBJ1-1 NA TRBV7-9 CASSPPGQRMNEAFF TGTGCCAGCAGCCCCCCCGGGCAAAGGATGAATGAAGCTTTCTTT
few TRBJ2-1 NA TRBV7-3 CASSLRSGLRNEQSF TGTGCCAGCAGCTTACGGTCAGGCCTGAGGAATGAGCAGTCCTTC
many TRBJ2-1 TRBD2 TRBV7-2 CASSLGLAGSEQFF TGTGCCAGCAGCTTGGGACTAGCGGGTAGTGAGCAGTTCTTC
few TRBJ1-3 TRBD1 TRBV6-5 CASSRQGSGNTIYF TGTGCCAGCAGTCGACAGGGTTCTGGAAACACCATATATTTT
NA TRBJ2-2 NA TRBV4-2 CASSQDPTYANTGELFF TGTGCCAGCAGCCAAGATCCAACGTATGCGAACACCGGGGAGCTGTTTTTT
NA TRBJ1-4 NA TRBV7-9 CASSFAQGLGEKLFF TGTGCCAGCAGCTTTGCACAGGGCCTTGGTGAAAAACTGTTTTTT
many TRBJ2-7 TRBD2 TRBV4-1 CASSQGTSGNYEQYF TGCGCCAGCAGCCAAGGGACTAGCGGAAACTACGAGCAGTACTTC
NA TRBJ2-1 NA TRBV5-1 CASASPGGGGNEQFF TGCGCCAGCGCCTCCCCTGGGGGAGGAGGGAATGAGCAGTTCTTC
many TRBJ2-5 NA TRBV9 CASSVVEEEGLGETQYF TGTGCCAGCAGCGTAGTTGAAGAGGAGGGATTAGGGGAGACCCAGTACTTC
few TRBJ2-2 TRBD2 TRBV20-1 CSAGDYRIPNTGELFF TGCAGTGCCGGGGACTACCGAATTCCCAACACCGGGGAGCTGTTTTTT
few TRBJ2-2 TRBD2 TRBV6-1 CASSRTSGTGELFF TGTGCCAGTTCCAGGACTAGCGGCACCGGGGAGCTGTTTTTT
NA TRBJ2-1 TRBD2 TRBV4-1 CASSQRGTSGSGEQFF TGCGCCAGCAGCCAAAGGGGGACTAGCGGGAGCGGTGAGCAGTTCTTC
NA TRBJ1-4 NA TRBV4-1 CASSQGDITGGKLFF TGCGCCAGCAGCCAAGGGGACATCACGGGAGGAAAACTGTTTTTT
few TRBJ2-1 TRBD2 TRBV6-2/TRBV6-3 CASSLAGSLYNEQFF TGTGCCAGCAGTTTAGCGGGATCTCTTTACAATGAGCAGTTCTTC